This T cell receptor beta chain was sequenced in a study of blood T cell repertoires in COVID-19. In the study overall: From the United States, Italy and Spain came samples of acute and convalescent COVID-19.

The V and J ends lost 3 bases and 4 bases respectively, with 12 bases between them. The germline CDR1 and CDR2 sequences are LNHDA and SQIVND (reference sequence). CDR3 length equals 14 residues. Repertoires were generated with immunoSEQ multiplex PCR, while TCRdb's copy carries only in-frame clones and drops some. In the table there are around 200,000 clones, approximately 83% of which are singletons. Sequenced: peripheral blood. The chain is built from TRBV19 and TRBJ1-2, with D possibly being TRBD1 (6 bases). This clonotype was obtained from a man in his 60s with acute or convalescent COVID-19. CDR3 region: CASSMVSGAYGYTF. CDR3 DNA: TGTGCCAGTAGTATGGTGTCAGGGGCCTATGGCTACACCTTC.